This entry lists 14 T cell receptor beta chains sequenced from one sample in a study of cytomegalovirus exposure and HLA in healthy donors. The PCR had 60 Vbeta and 13 Jbeta primers. The assay was immunoSEQ multiplex PCR, and TCRdb's table has in-frame clones only and misses some. This table holds approximately 92,000 clones. The sequenced material came from PBMCs. The receptors shown here come from a woman in her 30s in good health and CMV-seronegative.

The V gene is TRBV28, the J gene TRBJ1-2; weak D call: TRBD1 (6 bases). This CDR3 is 15 amino acids long. The V gene's germline CDR1 is MDHEN and CDR2 SYDVKM. The V end lost 5 bases, the J end lost 8 bases, and 21 bases lay between the germline ends. For the CDR3, the DNA is TGTGCCAGCAGTCCACCAACGACAGGCTCCCACGGCTACACCTTC. Protein product: CASSPPTTGSHGYTF.

This chain links TRBV5-1 with TRBJ1-4; D possibly corresponds to TRBD1 (6 bases). This CDR3 is 16 amino acids long. With 1 base removed from V and 0 bases from J, the gap between germline ends came to 10 bases. Germline-derived CDR1 and CDR2 are SGHRS and YFSETQ. The CDR3 protein is CASSLWGRSTNEKLFF. DNA for the CDR3: TGCGCCAGCAGCTTGTGGGGGCGTTCAACTAATGAAAAACTGTTTTTT.

The rearrangement uses TRBV27 and TRBJ1-2; 7 bases agree with TRBD1. Trimming removed 5 bases from V and 4 bases from J; junction bases left unmatched: 10. The germline CDR1 and CDR2 sequences are MNHEY and SMNVEV (reference sequence). The CDR3 covers 15 residues. As DNA, the CDR3 is TGTGCCAGCAGTAAATCCCAGGGACAGTTCTATGGCTACACCTTC. It translates to CASSKSQGQFYGYTF.

The J gene is TRBJ2-3, the V gene TRBV5-1, with 10 positions matching TRBD2. The CDR3 runs to 17 residues. V dropped 4 bases and J dropped 0; count of bases not matched to a gene: 8. Germline V gives CDR1 SGHRS, CDR2 YFSETQ. The CDR3 sequence is CASSPGLATTSTDTQYF. The CDR3 DNA sequence: TGCGCCAGCAGCCCGGGACTAGCGACAACTAGCACAGATACGCAGTATTTT.

The rearrangement uses TRBV11-2 and TRBJ2-3; the match to TRBD1 covers 7 bases. The V gene's germline CDR1 is SGHAT and CDR2 FQNNGV. This CDR3 has 15 amino acids. Trimming took 0 bases from V and 7 from J; bases not matched to a gene: 7. The CDR3 sequence is CASSLDSRTGHTQYF. CDR3 sequence (DNA): TGTGCCAGCAGCTTAGATAGTAGGACAGGCCATACGCAGTATTTT.

The J gene is TRBJ2-5, the V gene TRBV7-2; maybe TRBD1 (5 bases). The J call may be wrong; the DNA end is better matched by TRBJ2-7. CDR1 is SGHTA, CDR2 FQGNSA, per germline. The CDR3 loop spans 14 amino acids. The DNA for the CDR3 is TGTGCCAGCAGCACACAGGTTAGCTCCTACGAGCAGTACTTC. It codes for CASSTQVSSYEQYF.

The chain combines TRBV5-1 with TRBJ2-2; D possibly corresponds to TRBD1 (6 bases). Trimming cost V 6 bases and J 4 bases, with 10 bases left between them. This CDR3 spans 13 amino acids. From germline, CDR1 is SGHRS and CDR2 YFSETQ. Here the CDR3 reads CASTPGVTGELFF. The CDR3 DNA is TGCGCCAGCACTCCAGGGGTCACCGGGGAGCTGTTTTTT.

The chain has TRBV11-2 and TRBJ1-1, with 9 bases that match TRBD1. V shed 5 bases and J 9 bases; nucleotides not matched to a gene: 13. CDR1 SGHAT and CDR2 FQNNGV come from the germline V gene. The CDR3 has 15 residues. The CDR3 DNA sequence: TGTGCCAGCAGCGAAAACAGGGGGCGGGGAATGAAAGCTTTCTTT. Translated, it gives CASSENRGRGMKAFF.

As concerns this clone: Other DNA sequences in the same sample also yield this CDR3. The chain uses TRBV5-4 and TRBJ1-2; 10 nucleotides match TRBD1. Germline CDR1 and CDR2: SGHNT and YYREEE (reference sequence). This CDR3 has 14 amino acids. V shed 1 base and J 7 bases; nucleotides not matched to a gene: 4. The CDR3 DNA sequence: TGTGCCAGCAGCTTGACCGGGACAGGGGTTGGCTACACCTTC. The encoded protein is CASSLTGTGVGYTF.

The gene calls are TRBV6-6 and TRBJ2-7, with 7 bases matching TRBD2. This CDR3 is built from 12 residues. Unmatched junction bases numbered 0, after V lost 4 bases and J lost 3 bases. Germline lookup yields CDR1 MNHNY and CDR2 SVGAGI (reference sequence). The CDR3 DNA reads TGTGCCAGCAGTTGGGAGGGCTACGAGCAGTACTTC. Its protein product is CASSWEGYEQYF.

The chain employs TRBV6-5 and TRBJ1-1, with D maybe TRBD1 (5 bases). Germline-derived CDR1 and CDR2 are MNHEY and SVGAGI. V lost 5 bases and J 6 bases, leaving 13 bases between the germline ends. The CDR3 loop spans 13 amino acids. The CDR3 DNA is TGTGCCAGCAGTGCCGGGGGGGTTGCTGAAGCTTTCTTT. Protein product: CASSAGGVAEAFF.

The chain links TRBV19 to TRBJ2-3; D possibly corresponds to TRBD1 (5 bases). The V and J ends lost 3 bases and 0 bases respectively, with 13 bases between them. The CDR3 runs to 16 residues. Germline CDR1 reads LNHDA; CDR2 reads SQIVND (reference sequence). In nucleotides, the CDR3 is TGTGCCAGTAGTATGGGCCAGGGATGGAGCACAGATACGCAGTATTTT. Translation gives CASSMGQGWSTDTQYF.

This rearrangement joins TRBV5-4 to TRBJ1-1; D ambiguous. V was trimmed by 2 bases and J by 1 base, leaving 3 bases between them. The length of the CDR3 is 12 residues. CDR1 is SGHNT and CDR2 is YYREEE in the germline V gene (reference sequence). CDR3 in DNA: TGTGCCAGCAGCTTCCGGAACACTGAAGCTTTCTTT. It encodes CASSFRNTEAFF.

This CDR3 reads CASSGLNSYEQYF. CDR3 sequence (DNA): TGTGCCAGCAGCGGACTGAACTCCTACGAGCAGTACTTC. This sequence joins TRBV7-9 and TRBJ2-7; TRBD2 might be the D (5 bases). The CDR3 consists of 13 residues. V was shortened by 5 bases and J by 0 bases, with 8 bases between the two germline ends. CDR1 and CDR2 (germline): SEHNR, FQNEAQ (reference sequence).